Presented here are 10 T cell receptor beta chains from one specimen sequenced in a study of blood T cell repertoires in COVID-19. Sequencing was performed with immunoSEQ multiplex PCR; in TCRdb, only in-frame clones are kept and a portion is missing. The profile shows roughly 33,000 clones, more than 90% of them singletons. The sample was peripheral blood. Receptors were obtained from a human donor in a cohort sampled during active COVID-19.

The chain is built from TRBV21-1 and TRBJ2-1; the D call of TRBD2 is as the table states it, not checked on the DNA. TRBV21-1 is given as a pseudogene. The CDR3 totals 15 residues. The CDR3 DNA reads TGTGCCAGCAGCAAATTGCGGAAGTTTCTCAATGAGCAGTTCTTC. Residues: CASSKLRKFLNEQFF.

The chain has TRBV7-2 and TRBJ2-5; 9 bases fit TRBD2. The CDR3 contains 16 residues. The germline gives CDR1 SGHTA, CDR2 FQGNSA. J gave up 5 bases and V 4 bases, and 11 bases lay outside the gene matches. The CDR3 DNA is TGTGCCAGCAGCTCGCCCGTAGCGGGAGATTGGGAGACCCAGTACTTC. This gives the protein CASSSPVAGDWETQYF.

This clone has only a few counts. V usage is TRBV7-3 and J usage is TRBJ2-1, with 8 bases matching TRBD2. The CDR3 is 14 residues long. V lost 2 bases and J lost 6; bases outside the gene matches: 3. Germline loops: CDR1 SGHTA, CDR2 FQGTGA. The CDR3 is CASSLLSGSNEQFF. The CDR3 bases are TGTGCCAGCAGCTTATTGAGCGGGAGCAATGAGCAGTTCTTC.

This chain connects TRBV20-1 to TRBJ1-1; no definite D call. This CDR3 region has 11 residues. V was trimmed by 7 bases and J by 2 bases, leaving 8 bases between them. In germline, CDR1 is DFQATT, CDR2 SNEGSKA (reference sequence). The CDR3 region is CSVQLNTEAFF. The CDR3 region has the DNA TGCAGTGTGCAACTTAACACTGAAGCTTTCTTT.

The V gene is TRBV28, the J gene TRBJ1-1; D call uncertain. The CDR3 loop spans 13 amino acids. Germline V gene lookup returns CDR1 MDHEN and CDR2 SYDVKM. V gave up 4 bases and J gave up 6 bases, with 12 bases separating them. CDR3 nucleotide sequence: TGTGCCAGCAGTTCCCCCGGTCGGGCTGAAGCTTTCTTT. This sequence encodes CASSSPGRAEAFF.

The chain links TRBV18 to TRBJ2-7; TRBD2 agrees at 7 bases. Germline values: CDR1 KGHSH, CDR2 LQKENI. This CDR3 is 12 amino acids long. Unmatched junction bases numbered 5, after V lost 0 bases and J lost 12 bases. The CDR3 sequence is CASSPPAGDLYF. Here the CDR3 DNA reads TGTGCCAGCTCACCACCGGCGGGAGACCTGTACTTC.

As regards this clone: No conserved phenylalanine or tryptophan ends this CDR3, so it is likely a read error. The DNA is left out, because the CDR3 cannot be placed on it with certainty; the CDR3 is given as TCRdb lists it. This chain connects TRBV6-2 or TRBV6-3 to TRBJ1-1; whether TRBD1, the table's D call, matches the DNA was not checked. From germline, CDR1 is MNHEY and CDR2 SVGEGT. The CDR3 spans 14 amino acids, including both terminal residues. The CDR3 protein is CASSSGTGVLNRFT.

The J gene is TRBJ2-7, the V gene TRBV21-1; whether TRBD2, the table's D call, matches the DNA was not checked. TRBV21-1 is shown as a pseudogene. This CDR3 has 18 residues. CDR3: CASSKRRLAGHRVYEQYF. CDR3 sequence (DNA): TGTGCCAGCAGCAAAAGGAGACTAGCGGGTCACCGGGTCTACGAGCAGTACTTC.

The chain employs TRBV18 and TRBJ2-1, with D possibly being TRBD2 (7 bases). The germline V and J ends were trimmed by 3 bases and 8 bases, with 14 bases remaining between them. Germline CDR1 and CDR2: KGHSH and LQKENI. This CDR3 has 14 amino acids. Written as DNA, the CDR3 is TGTGCCAGCTCACCCGTCCGAGGGGGGGATGAGCAGTTCTTC. This encodes CASSPVRGGDEQFF.

This chain links TRBV18 with TRBJ2-7, with D possibly TRBD1 on 5 matching bases. The CDR3 loop spans 13 amino acids. The germline V gene encodes CDR1 KGHSH and CDR2 LQKENI. V was trimmed by 3 bases and J by 3 bases, leaving 9 bases between them. CDR3 sequence: CASSPDSSYEQYF. The CDR3 nucleotides read TGTGCCAGCTCACCTGACAGCAGCTACGAGCAGTACTTC.